This TCR beta chain was documented in a study of T cells after yellow fever vaccination. Study information: Using CD3, CD45RA, CCR7 and CD95, the EM, EMRA, CM and Tscm memory subsets were sorted. Whole-study findings and limits: Just a small share of clonotypes turned up in the CD4 compartment as well as the CD8 compartment. Detected again after the booster were most primary-vaccination clones, at nearly 97% CD4 and 80% to 90% CD8.

Conversion of TCR transcripts into cDNA relied on 5'RACE template switching, which added a universal primer site and UMIs. In TCRdb, the 5' RACE reads were re-called with MiXCR into one record per CDR3 protein. The data hold 45,000 to 60,000 distinct CDR3 sequences, with around 6.1% observed a single time. CDR3 length: 16 residues. Trimming removed 0 bases from V and 2 bases from J, with 10 bases in between. Per germline, CDR1 LGHNA and CDR2 YSLEER. This clonotype was seen only a few times. The chain carries TRBV4-3 and TRBJ1-4; D remains ambiguous. This clonotype was sampled from a man aged 18 to 29 who received the YFV17D yellow fever vaccine. The sequencing here drew on PBMCs, either bulk or a sorted T-cell subset (CD4+, CD8+, memory, or dextramer-sorted; not recorded which), taken on the day of the yellow fever booster vaccination. The chain's CDR3 is CASSQEPPATNEKLFF. The CDR3 DNA sequence: TGCGCCAGCAGCCAAGAGCCACCCGCGACTAATGAAAAACTGTTTTTT.